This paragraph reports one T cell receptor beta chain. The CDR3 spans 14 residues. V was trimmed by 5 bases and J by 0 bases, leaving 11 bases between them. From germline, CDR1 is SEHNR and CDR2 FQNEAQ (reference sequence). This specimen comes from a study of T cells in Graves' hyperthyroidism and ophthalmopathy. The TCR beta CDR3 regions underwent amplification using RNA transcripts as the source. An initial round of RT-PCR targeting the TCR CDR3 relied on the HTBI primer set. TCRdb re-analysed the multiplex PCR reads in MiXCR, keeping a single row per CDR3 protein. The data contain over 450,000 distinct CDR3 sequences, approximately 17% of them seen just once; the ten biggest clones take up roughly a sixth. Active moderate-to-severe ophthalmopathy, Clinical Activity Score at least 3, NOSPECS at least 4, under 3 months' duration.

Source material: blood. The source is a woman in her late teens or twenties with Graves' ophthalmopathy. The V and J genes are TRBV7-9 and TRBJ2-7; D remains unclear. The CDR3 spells CASSPLYISYEQYF. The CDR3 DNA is TGTGCCAGCAGCCCGCTTTACATCTCCTACGAGCAGTACTTC.